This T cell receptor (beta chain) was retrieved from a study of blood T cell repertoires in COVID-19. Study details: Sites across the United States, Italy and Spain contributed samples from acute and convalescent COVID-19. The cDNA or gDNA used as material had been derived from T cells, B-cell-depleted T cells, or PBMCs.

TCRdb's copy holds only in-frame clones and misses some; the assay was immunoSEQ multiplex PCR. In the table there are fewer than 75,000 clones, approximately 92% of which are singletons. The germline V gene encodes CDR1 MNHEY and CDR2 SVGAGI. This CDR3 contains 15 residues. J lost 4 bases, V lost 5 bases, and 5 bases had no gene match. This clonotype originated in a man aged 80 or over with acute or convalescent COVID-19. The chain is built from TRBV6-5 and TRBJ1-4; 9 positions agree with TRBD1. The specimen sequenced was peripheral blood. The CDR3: CASSRQGGGNEKLFF. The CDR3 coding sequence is TGTGCCAGCAGTCGACAGGGGGGTGGTAATGAAAAACTGTTTTTT.